This TCR beta chain was sequenced during a study of T cells expressing NK-cell markers. For the study at large: Most of the eight sequenced donors tested HCMV-seropositive; one tested seronegative.

TCRdb reprocessed the 5' RACE reads and stores each CDR3 protein as one record, lacking DNA. The table gives 550,000 or so distinct CDR3 sequences; the top ten clones make up roughly 3.6% of it. This CDR3 contains 16 residues. Germline CDR1 and CDR2: SEHNR and FQNEAQ (reference sequence). Specimen: blood T cells: a sorted CD56 or NKG2C T cell subset, CD4+ or CD8+ T cells, or bulk PBMC T cells (not recorded which). V is TRBV7-9 and J is TRBJ2-1; TCRdb proposes TRBD1, but this gene call is untestable without DNA. The origin of this receptor is a man aged 18 to 29 in good health. The CDR3 loop is CASSQRQGGPYNEQFF.